This T cell receptor (beta chain) was sequenced for a study of T cell changes during pregnancy in multiple sclerosis. This clone appeared once. The V gene end was trimmed by 4 bases and the J gene end by 5 bases; junction bases not matched to a gene: 10. The CDR3 runs 15 residues. The germline gives CDR1 LNHDA, CDR2 SQIVND (reference sequence). The data were produced by immunoSEQ multiplex PCR, yet TCRdb's version contains in-frame clones alone and is incomplete. The sample lists 55,000 to 65,000 clones; roughly 92% were seen once. The rearrangement uses TRBV19 and TRBJ2-5; 7 bases are shared with TRBD1. This receptor was identified in a female donor with multiple sclerosis, enrolled in a pregnancy study. Sequenced material: peripheral blood, taken in the second trimester of pregnancy. This CDR3 reads CASSNGEGAWETQYF. The CDR3 nucleotides are TGTGCCAGTAGTAACGGTGAGGGGGCGTGGGAGACCCAGTACTTC.